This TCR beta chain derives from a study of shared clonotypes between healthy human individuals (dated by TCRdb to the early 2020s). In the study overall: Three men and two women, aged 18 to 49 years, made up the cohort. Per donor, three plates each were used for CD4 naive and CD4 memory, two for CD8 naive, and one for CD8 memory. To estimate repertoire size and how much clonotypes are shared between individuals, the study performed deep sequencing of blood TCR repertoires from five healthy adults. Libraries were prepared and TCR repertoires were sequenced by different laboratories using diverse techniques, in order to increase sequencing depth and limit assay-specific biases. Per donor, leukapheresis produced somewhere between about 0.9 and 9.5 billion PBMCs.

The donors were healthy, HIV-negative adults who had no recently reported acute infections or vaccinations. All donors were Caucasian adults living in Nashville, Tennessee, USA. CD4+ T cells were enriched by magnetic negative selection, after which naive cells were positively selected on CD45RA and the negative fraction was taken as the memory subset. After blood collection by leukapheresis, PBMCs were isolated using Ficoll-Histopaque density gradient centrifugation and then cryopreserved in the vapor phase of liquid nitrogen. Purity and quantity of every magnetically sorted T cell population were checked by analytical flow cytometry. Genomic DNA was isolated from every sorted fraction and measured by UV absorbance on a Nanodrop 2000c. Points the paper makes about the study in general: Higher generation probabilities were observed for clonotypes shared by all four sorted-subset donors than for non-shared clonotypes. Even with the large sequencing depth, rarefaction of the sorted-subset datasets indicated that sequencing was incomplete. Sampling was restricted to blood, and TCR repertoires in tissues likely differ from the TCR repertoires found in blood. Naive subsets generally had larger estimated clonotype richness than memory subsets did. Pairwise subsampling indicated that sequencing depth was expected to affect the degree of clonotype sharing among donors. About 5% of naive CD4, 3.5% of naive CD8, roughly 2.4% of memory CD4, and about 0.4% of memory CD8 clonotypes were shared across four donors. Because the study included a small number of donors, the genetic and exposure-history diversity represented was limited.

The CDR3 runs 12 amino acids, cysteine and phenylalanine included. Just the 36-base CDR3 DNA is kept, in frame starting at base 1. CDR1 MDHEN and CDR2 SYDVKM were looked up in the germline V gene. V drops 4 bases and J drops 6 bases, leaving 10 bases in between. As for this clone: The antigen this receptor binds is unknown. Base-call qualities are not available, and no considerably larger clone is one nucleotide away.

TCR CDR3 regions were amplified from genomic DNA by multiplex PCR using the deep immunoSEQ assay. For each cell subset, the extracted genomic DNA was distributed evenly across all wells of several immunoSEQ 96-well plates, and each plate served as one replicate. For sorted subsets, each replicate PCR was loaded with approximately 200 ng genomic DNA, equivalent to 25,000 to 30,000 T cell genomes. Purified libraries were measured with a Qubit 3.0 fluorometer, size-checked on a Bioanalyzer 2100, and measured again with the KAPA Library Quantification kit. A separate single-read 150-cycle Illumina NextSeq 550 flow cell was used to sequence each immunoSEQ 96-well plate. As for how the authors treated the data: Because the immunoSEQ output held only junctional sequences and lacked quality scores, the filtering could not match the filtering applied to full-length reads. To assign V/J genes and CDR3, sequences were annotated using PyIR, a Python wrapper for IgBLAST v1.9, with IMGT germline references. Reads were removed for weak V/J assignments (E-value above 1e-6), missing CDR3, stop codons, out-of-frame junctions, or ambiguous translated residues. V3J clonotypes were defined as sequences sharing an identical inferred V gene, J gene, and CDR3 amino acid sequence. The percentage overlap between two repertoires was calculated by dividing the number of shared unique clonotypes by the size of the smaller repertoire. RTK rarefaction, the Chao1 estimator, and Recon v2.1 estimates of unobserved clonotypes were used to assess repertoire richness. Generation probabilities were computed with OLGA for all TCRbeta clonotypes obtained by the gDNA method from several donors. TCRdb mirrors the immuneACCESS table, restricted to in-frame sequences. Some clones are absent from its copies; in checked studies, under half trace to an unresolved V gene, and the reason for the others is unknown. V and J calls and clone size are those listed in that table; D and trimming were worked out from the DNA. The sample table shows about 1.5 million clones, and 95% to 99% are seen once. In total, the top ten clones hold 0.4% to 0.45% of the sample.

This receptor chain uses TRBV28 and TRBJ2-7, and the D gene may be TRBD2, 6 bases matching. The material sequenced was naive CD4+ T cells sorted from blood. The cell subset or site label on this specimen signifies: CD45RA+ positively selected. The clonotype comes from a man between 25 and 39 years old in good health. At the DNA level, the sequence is TGTGCCAGCAGTTGGCCCGGGGGCGAGCAGTACTTC. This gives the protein CASSWPGGEQYF.